This TCR beta chain was profiled in a study of T cells in Graves' hyperthyroidism and ophthalmopathy. This clonotype was recorded only once. V shed 1 base and J 8 bases; nucleotides not matched to a gene: 9. In germline, CDR1 is KGHDR, CDR2 SFDVKD. The CDR3 is 15 amino acids. Authors of the study amplified TCR beta CDR3 regions from RNA transcripts. TCR CDR3 regions were first amplified by RT-PCR with HTBI primers. One entry per CDR3 protein, called by TCRdb with MiXCR from the multiplex PCR reads. The profile shows some 570,000 distinct CDR3 sequences, over 15% of them singletons. The gene calls are TRBV24-1 and TRBJ1-2; 7 nucleotides agree with TRBD1. The clonotype comes from a woman under 30 with Graves' ophthalmopathy. Source material: blood. The CDR3 nucleotides read TGTGCCACCAGTGATTTAAGGGGGCGCGTAGAGGGCTACACCTTC. It specifies CATSDLRGRVEGYTF.